This T cell receptor (beta chain) was obtained from a study of shared clonotypes between healthy human individuals. Methods used by the authors: Without quality scores, immunoSEQ junctional reads could not be filtered like full-length reads. The data were produced by immunoSEQ multiplex PCR, yet TCRdb's version contains in-frame clones alone and is incomplete. V and J calls and clone size are those listed in that table; D and trimming were worked out from the DNA. The table lists 2.3 million or so clones, roughly 93% of them singletons. Study conclusions and caveats: The represented genetic and exposure-history diversity was limited by the small number of donors. Larger estimated richness was generally recorded for naive subsets relative to memory subsets.

The J segment lost 10 bases and the V segment lost 5 bases, leaving 10 bases of the junction unmatched. The CDR3 runs to 14 residues. Germline loops: CDR1 SGHAT, CDR2 FQNNGV. With respect to this clone: No antigen is known for it.

This sequence was found in a man aged 18 to 29 in good health. Some clones in this sample may be carry-over from other donors' samples. The sequenced sample was naive CD4+ T cells from PBMCs. Subset given: CD45RA+ positively selected. The gene calls are TRBV11-2 and TRBJ1-1, with TRBD1 matching over 10 bases. CDR3 protein: CASSMSDRGRIAFF. The DNA for the CDR3 is TGTGCCAGCAGCATGAGCGACAGGGGGCGGATAGCTTTCTTT.